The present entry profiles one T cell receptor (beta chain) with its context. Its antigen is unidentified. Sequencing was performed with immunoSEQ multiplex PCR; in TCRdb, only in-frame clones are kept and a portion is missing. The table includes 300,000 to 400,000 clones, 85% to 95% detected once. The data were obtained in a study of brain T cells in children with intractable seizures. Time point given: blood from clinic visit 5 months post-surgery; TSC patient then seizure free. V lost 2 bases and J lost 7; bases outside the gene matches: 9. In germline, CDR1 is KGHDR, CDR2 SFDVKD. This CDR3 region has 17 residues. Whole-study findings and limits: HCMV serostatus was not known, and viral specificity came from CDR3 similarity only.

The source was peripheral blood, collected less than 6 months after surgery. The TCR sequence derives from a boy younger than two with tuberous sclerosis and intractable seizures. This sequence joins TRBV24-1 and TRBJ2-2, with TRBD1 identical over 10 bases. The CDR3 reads CATSDSAGTGEGGELFF. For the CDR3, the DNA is TGTGCCACCAGTGATTCGGCGGGGACAGGGGAAGGCGGGGAGCTGTTTTTT.